This T cell receptor (beta chain) was captured by sequencing in a study of T-cell reconstitution after alpha-beta-depleted transplantation in children. Per germline, CDR1 SGHRS and CDR2 YFSETQ. The CDR3 length is 15 residues. V lost 0 bases and J lost 0, with 7 bases in between. The TCRbeta library was prepared with unique molecular identifiers. TCRdb fed the PCR reads into MiXCR, producing one record per CDR3 protein. Among around 400,000 distinct CDR3 sequences listed, approximately 11% were seen once. This clonotype has just a few counts. Specimen: PBMCs from the stem cell graft donor, collected from the stem cell graft. This chain connects TRBV5-1 to TRBJ1-5; D uncertain. This TCR was sampled from a human donor who donated a stem cell graft to a child with acute myeloid leukemia. The CDR3: CASSLGTNSNQPQHF. CDR3 DNA: TGCGCCAGCAGCTTGGGGACCAATAGCAATCAGCCCCAGCATTTT.